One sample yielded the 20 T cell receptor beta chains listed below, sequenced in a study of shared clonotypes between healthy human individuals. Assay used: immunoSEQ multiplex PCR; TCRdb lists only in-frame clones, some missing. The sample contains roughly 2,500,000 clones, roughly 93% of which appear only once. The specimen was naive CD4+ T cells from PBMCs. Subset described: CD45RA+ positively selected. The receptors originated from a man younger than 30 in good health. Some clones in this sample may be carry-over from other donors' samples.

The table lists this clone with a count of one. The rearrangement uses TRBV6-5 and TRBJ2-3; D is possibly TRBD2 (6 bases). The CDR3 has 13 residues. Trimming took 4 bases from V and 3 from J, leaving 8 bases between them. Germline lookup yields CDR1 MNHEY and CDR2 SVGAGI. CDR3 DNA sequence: TGTGCCAGCAGTTCCCGGGGGACAGATACGCAGTATTTT. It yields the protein CASSSRGTDTQYF.

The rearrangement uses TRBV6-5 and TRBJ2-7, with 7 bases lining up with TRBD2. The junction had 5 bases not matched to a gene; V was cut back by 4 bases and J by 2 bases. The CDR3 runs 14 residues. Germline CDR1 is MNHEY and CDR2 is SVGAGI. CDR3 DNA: TGTGCCAGCAGTTCAGCGGGGCCCGCCTACGAGCAGTACTTC. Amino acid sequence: CASSSAGPAYEQYF.

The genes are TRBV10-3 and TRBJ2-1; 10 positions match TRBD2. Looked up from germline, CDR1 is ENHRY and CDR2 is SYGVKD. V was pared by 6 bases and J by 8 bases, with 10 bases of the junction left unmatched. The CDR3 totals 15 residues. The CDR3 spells CAIRFEREGPHEQFF. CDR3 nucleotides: TGTGCCATCAGGTTTGAGCGGGAGGGCCCTCATGAGCAGTTCTTC.

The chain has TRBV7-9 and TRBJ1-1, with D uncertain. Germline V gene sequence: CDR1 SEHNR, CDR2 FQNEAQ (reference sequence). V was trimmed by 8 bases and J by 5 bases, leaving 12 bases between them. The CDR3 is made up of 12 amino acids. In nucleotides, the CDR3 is TGTGCCAGCGCTACACTTGGGACTGAAGCTTTCTTT. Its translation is CASATLGTEAFF.

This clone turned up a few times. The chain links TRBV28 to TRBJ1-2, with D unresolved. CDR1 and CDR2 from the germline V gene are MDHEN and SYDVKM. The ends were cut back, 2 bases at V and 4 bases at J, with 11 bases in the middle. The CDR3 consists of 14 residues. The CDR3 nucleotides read TGTGCCAGCAGTTTACGGGCGAGCCTCTATGGCTACACCTTC. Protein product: CASSLRASLYGYTF.

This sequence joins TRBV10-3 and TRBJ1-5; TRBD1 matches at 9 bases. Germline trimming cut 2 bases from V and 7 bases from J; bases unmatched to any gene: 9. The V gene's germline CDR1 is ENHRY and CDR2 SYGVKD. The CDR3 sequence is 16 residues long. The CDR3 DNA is TGTGCCATCAGTGAGGGCCCGACAGGGGGTTTGCAGCCCCAGCATTTT. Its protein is CAISEGPTGGLQPQHF.

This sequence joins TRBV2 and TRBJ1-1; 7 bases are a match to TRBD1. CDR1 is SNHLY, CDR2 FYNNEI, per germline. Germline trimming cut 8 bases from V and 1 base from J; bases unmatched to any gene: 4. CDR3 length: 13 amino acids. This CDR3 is CASCGQANTEAFF. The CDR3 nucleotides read TGTGCCAGCTGTGGACAGGCGAACACTGAAGCTTTCTTT.

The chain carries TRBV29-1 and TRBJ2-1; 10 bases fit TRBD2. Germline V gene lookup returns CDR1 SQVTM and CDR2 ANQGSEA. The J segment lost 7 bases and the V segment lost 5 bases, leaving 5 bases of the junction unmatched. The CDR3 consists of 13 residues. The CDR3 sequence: CSVSGRAWNEQFF. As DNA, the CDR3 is TGCAGCGTTAGCGGGAGGGCTTGGAATGAGCAGTTCTTC.

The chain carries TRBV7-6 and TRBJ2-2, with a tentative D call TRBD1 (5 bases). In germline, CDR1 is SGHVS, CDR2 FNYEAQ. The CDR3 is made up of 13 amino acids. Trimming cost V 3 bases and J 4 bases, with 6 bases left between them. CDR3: CASSFQGTGELFF. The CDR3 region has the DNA TGTGCCAGCAGCTTCCAGGGCACCGGGGAGCTGTTTTTT.

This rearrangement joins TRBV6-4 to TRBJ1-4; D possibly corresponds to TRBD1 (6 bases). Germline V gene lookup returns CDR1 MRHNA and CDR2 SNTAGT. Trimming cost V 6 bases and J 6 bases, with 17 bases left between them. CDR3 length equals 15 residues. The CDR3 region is CASRTYRVEDEKLFF. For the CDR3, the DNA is TGTGCCAGCAGAACTTACAGGGTGGAAGATGAAAAACTGTTTTTT.

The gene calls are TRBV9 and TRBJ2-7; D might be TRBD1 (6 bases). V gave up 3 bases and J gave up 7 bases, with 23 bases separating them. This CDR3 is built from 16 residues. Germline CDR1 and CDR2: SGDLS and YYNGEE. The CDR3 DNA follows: TGTGCCAGCAGCGCCCGGGGACATGGGGTACGAACGGAGCAGTACTTC. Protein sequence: CASSARGHGVRTEQYF.

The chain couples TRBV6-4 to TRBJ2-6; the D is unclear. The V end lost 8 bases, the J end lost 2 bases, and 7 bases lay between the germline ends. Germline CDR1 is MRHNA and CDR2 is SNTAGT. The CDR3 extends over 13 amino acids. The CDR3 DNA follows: TGTGCCAGCCGTCCCACTGGGGCCAACGTCCTGACTTTC. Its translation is CASRPTGANVLTF.

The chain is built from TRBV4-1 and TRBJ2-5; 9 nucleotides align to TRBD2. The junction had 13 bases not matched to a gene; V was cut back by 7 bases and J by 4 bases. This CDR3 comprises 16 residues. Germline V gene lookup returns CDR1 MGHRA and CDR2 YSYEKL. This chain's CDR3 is CASTSSLSGSRETQYF. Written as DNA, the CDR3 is TGCGCCAGCACATCATCCCTTAGCGGGAGCCGAGAGACCCAGTACTTC.

The CDR3 DNA reads as TGTGCCAGCAGTGAAGCGAGGGGGGACAGGGCCTACGAGCAGTACTTC. Its protein product is CASSEARGDRAYEQYF. The chain employs TRBV25-1 and TRBJ2-7; TRBD1 aligns across 9 bases. This CDR3 region has 16 residues. J lost 2 bases, V lost 2 bases, and 7 bases had no gene match. Germline CDR1 MGHDK, CDR2 SYGVNS.

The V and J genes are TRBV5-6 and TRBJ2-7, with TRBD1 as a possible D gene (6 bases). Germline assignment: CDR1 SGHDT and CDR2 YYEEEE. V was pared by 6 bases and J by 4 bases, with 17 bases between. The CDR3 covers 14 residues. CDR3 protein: CASKIQGIAYEQYF. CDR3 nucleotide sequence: TGTGCCAGCAAAATACAGGGAATCGCGTACGAGCAGTACTTC.

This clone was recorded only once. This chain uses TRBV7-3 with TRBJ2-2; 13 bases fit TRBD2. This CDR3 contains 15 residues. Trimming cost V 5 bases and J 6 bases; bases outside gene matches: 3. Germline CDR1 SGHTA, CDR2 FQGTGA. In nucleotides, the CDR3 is TGTGCCAGCAGCCGAGGACTAGCGGGAGCCGGGGAGCTGTTTTTT. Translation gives CASSRGLAGAGELFF.

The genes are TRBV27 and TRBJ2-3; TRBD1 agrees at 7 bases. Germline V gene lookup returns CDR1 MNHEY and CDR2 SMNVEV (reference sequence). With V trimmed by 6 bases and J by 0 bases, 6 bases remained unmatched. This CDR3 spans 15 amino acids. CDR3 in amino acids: CASRPRDRSTDTQYF. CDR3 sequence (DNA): TGTGCCAGCAGACCTCGGGACAGAAGCACAGATACGCAGTATTTT.

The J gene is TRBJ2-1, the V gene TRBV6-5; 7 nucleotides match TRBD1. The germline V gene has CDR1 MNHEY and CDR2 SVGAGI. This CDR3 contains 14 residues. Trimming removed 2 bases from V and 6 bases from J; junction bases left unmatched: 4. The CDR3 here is CASSYPGQRNEQFF. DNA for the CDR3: TGTGCCAGCAGTTACCCGGGACAGCGCAATGAGCAGTTCTTC.

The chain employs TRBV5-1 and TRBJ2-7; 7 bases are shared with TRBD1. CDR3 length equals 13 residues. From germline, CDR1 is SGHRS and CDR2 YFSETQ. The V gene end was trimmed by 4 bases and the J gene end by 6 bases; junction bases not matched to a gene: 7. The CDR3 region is CASSEPTGSEQYF. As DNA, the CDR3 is TGCGCCAGCAGCGAGCCGACAGGGAGCGAGCAGTACTTC. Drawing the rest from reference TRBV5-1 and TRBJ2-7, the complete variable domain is KAGVTQTPRYLIKTRGQQVTLSCSPISGHRSVSWYQQTPGQGLQFLFEYFSETQRNKGNFPGRFSGRQFSNSRSEMNVSTLELGDSALYLCASSEPTGSEQYFGPGTRLTVT.

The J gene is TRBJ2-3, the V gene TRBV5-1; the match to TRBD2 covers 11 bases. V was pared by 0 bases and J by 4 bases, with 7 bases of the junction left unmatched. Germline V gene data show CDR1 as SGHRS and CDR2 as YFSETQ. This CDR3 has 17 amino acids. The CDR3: CASSLGNLAGGPDTQYF. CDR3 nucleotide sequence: TGCGCCAGCAGCTTGGGAAATCTAGCGGGGGGCCCAGATACGCAGTATTTT.